This T cell receptor (beta chain) was retrieved from a study of response to subunit inactivated influenza vaccine. TCRdb fed the RT-PCR reads into MiXCR, producing one record per CDR3 protein. The table shows a few hundred thousand distinct CDR3 sequences, with approximately 14% occurring only once. This clonotype originated in a man over 45 who received an inactivated influenza vaccine. The sequenced sample was PBMCs from blood, obtained roughly 12 days after vaccination.

The chain's CDR3 is CASSYSVNYGYTF. The CDR3 bases are TGTGCCAGCAGTTACTCGGTAAACTATGGCTACACCTTC. The chain uses TRBV6-6 and TRBJ1-2; no definite D call. This CDR3 comprises 13 residues. Germline lookup yields CDR1 MNHNY and CDR2 SVGAGI (reference sequence). V was shortened by 0 bases and J by 2 bases, with 4 bases between the two germline ends.